Below are 27 T cell receptor beta chains sequenced from a single sample in a study of radiotherapy plus CTLA-4 blockade in lung cancer (dated by TCRdb to 2017 to 2018). Libraries were made using the immunoSEQ multiplex PCR assay. The table was pulled from immuneACCESS by TCRdb, which kept in-frame rearrangements only. Such tables lose some clones; where checked, under half of the loss comes from unresolved V genes, and the rest has no known cause. The sample records 65,000 to 90,000 clones, 80% to 90% of which are singletons. The top ten constitute about 38% of the sample. The specimen comprised peripheral blood, sampled from a patient treated with radiotherapy plus ipilimumab. The receptors were sampled from a human donor with non-small cell lung cancer that progressed on radiotherapy plus ipilimumab.

V gene TRBV30 combines with J gene TRBJ2-1, with 11 positions matching TRBD1. Germline trimming cut 2 bases from V and 9 bases from J; bases unmatched to any gene: 6. The CDR3 runs 14 residues. CDR1 is GTSNPN and CDR2 is SVGIG in the germline V gene (reference sequence). As DNA, the CDR3 is TGTGCCTGGAGTTTGGGACAGGGGGAATTTGAGCAGTTCTTC. This gives the protein CAWSLGQGEFEQFF.

The rearrangement links TRBV2 to TRBJ2-2; D perhaps matches TRBD1 (5 bases). This CDR3 has 13 residues. The V gene's germline CDR1 is SNHLY and CDR2 FYNNEI. V gave up 4 bases and J gave up 4 bases, with 7 bases separating them. The DNA for the CDR3 is TGTGCCAGCAGTGCTCAGGGCACCGGGGAGCTGTTTTTT. It translates to CASSAQGTGELFF.

This rearrangement joins TRBV6-5 to TRBJ2-7, with D possibly TRBD2 on 6 matching bases. This CDR3 is 14 amino acids long. Germline CDR1 and CDR2: MNHEY and SVGAGI. V was cut by 6 bases and J by 0 bases, with 12 bases left in between. CDR3 loop: CASSLGGSSYEQYF. The CDR3 DNA reads as TGTGCCAGCAGCTTGGGGGGTAGCTCCTACGAGCAGTACTTC.

This chain links TRBV6-1 with TRBJ2-5, with D maybe TRBD2 (7 bases). V dropped 6 bases and J dropped 6 bases, with 14 bases sitting between them. Germline assignment: CDR1 MNHNS and CDR2 SASEGT. CDR3 length: 13 amino acids. CDR3 nucleotides: TGTGCCAGCAGGGAGGGGGGGAGCCAGACCCAGTACTTC. This sequence encodes CASREGGSQTQYF.

This chain joins TRBV28 and TRBJ1-2; D remains ambiguous. Per germline, CDR1 MDHEN and CDR2 SYDVKM. The CDR3 has 13 amino acids. Trimming shortened V by 5 bases and J by 5 bases, and 12 bases separated the two germline ends. CDR3 DNA: TGTGCCAGCAGTGACCCGGACTTGTATGGCTACACCTTC. This codes for CASSDPDLYGYTF.

The chain couples TRBV7-9 to TRBJ1-3, with D unresolved. Per germline, CDR1 SEHNR and CDR2 FQNEAQ (reference sequence). V lost 5 bases and J 2 bases, leaving 10 bases between the germline ends. This CDR3 contains 14 residues. In DNA form, the CDR3 reads TGTGCCAGCAGCCCGAATACGCCTGGAAACACCATATATTTT. Translation gives CASSPNTPGNTIYF.

This clone showed up just once. The V call is TRBV5-1, the J call TRBJ2-1; 9 bases align to TRBD1. The CDR3 runs 17 residues. The germline gives CDR1 SGHRS, CDR2 YFSETQ. J gave up 3 bases and V 7 bases, and 14 bases lay outside the gene matches. The CDR3 sequence is CASRQPMGDRDYNEQFF. The CDR3 bases are TGCGCCAGCCGCCAACCTATGGGGGACAGGGACTACAATGAGCAGTTCTTC.

This sequence joins TRBV7-2 and TRBJ1-2, with a weak D call TRBD1 (5 bases). This CDR3 comprises 15 residues. V was clipped by 1 base and J by 2 bases, with 11 bases between them. Germline lookup yields CDR1 SGHTA and CDR2 FQGNSA. The DNA for the CDR3 is TGTGCCAGCAGCTTAGTGCCGGCAGGGAACTATGGCTACACCTTC. Protein: CASSLVPAGNYGYTF.

The chain recombines TRBV7-2 with TRBJ2-7; 7 positions agree with TRBD2. V lost 4 bases and J lost 1; bases outside the gene matches: 4. This CDR3 is built from 14 residues. Germline V gene data show CDR1 as SGHTA and CDR2 as FQGNSA. CDR3 DNA sequence: TGTGCCAGCAGCTCCCCGGGACTATCCTACGAGCAGTACTTC. Its protein is CASSSPGLSYEQYF.

This rearrangement joins TRBV5-6 to TRBJ2-5, with unresolved D. Trimming stripped 0 bases from V and 5 bases from J, with 8 bases between. The CDR3 contains 13 residues. The germline V gene has CDR1 SGHDT and CDR2 YYEEEE. The CDR3 protein is CASSLVTSETQYF. CDR3 nucleotides: TGTGCCAGCAGCTTGGTCACAAGTGAGACCCAGTACTTC.

The V and J genes are TRBV18 and TRBJ2-7; D perhaps matches TRBD2 (5 bases). CDR3 length: 14 amino acids. CDR1 is KGHSH and CDR2 is LQKENI in the germline V gene. Trimming removed 6 bases at V and 2 bases at J, with 14 bases between. Written as DNA, the CDR3 is TGTGCCAGCTCTTCCGAGAGGGTCCCCTACGAGCAGTACTTC. Its translation: CASSSERVPYEQYF.

The gene calls are TRBV2 and TRBJ1-4, with D maybe TRBD1 (5 bases). The germline V gene encodes CDR1 SNHLY and CDR2 FYNNEI. This CDR3 is 13 amino acids long. V was shortened by 7 bases and J by 8 bases, with 14 bases between the two germline ends. The CDR3 region has the DNA TGTGCCAGCACCCGTCAGGGTCGAGAAAAACTGTTTTTT. Translating gives CASTRQGREKLFF.

V gene TRBV27 combines with J gene TRBJ1-1, with D uncertain. There are 13 residues in the CDR3. The germline CDR1 and CDR2 sequences are MNHEY and SMNVEV (reference sequence). V was clipped by 2 bases and J by 4 bases, with 8 bases between them. As DNA, the CDR3 is TGTGCCAGCAGTTTAACCTTTCTCACTGAAGCTTTCTTT. Translated, it gives CASSLTFLTEAFF.

The chain combines TRBV5-1 with TRBJ2-3; D unresolved. The CDR3 extends over 13 amino acids. Germline assignment: CDR1 SGHRS and CDR2 YFSETQ. Trimming cost V 4 bases and J 2 bases, with 8 bases left between them. The CDR3 reads CASSKWTTDTQYF. DNA for the CDR3: TGCGCCAGCAGCAAATGGACCACAGATACGCAGTATTTT.

V usage is TRBV6-6 and J usage is TRBJ1-3; D remains unclear. The CDR3 spans 14 residues. Trimming cost V 7 bases and J 0 bases, with 10 bases left between them. Germline assignment: CDR1 MNHNY and CDR2 SVGAGI (reference sequence). The chain's CDR3 is CASTETFSGNTIYF. In DNA, the CDR3 is TGTGCCAGCACGGAGACTTTCTCTGGAAACACCATATATTTT.

The chain joins TRBV18 to TRBJ2-7; D unresolved. CDR3 length: 14 residues. Per the germline V gene, CDR1 is KGHSH and CDR2 is LQKENI. With 2 bases removed from V and 5 bases from J, the gap between germline ends came to 13 bases. The CDR3 DNA follows: TGTGCCAGCTCACCAGGGTATCCCATAGACGAGCAGTACTTC. Its translation is CASSPGYPIDEQYF.

V is TRBV6-1 and J is TRBJ2-2, with 8 bases aligning to TRBD1. CDR1 MNHNS and CDR2 SASEGT come from the germline V gene. Trimming removed 5 bases from V and 1 base from J; junction bases left unmatched: 3. This CDR3 spans 15 amino acids. CDR3 sequence reads: CASSLGQGNTGELFF. The CDR3 DNA follows: TGTGCCAGCAGTCTTGGACAGGGGAACACCGGGGAGCTGTTTTTT.

The CDR3 region has the DNA TGCAGCGTCGGACAGGGGGTCTATGGCTACACCTTC. As protein: CSVGQGVYGYTF. The genes are TRBV29-1 and TRBJ1-2, with 10 nucleotides matching TRBD1. This CDR3 region has 12 residues. With V trimmed by 6 bases and J by 4 bases, 2 bases remained unmatched. Germline V gives CDR1 SQVTM, CDR2 ANQGSEA.

The chain uses TRBV29-1 and TRBJ2-1, with D possibly being TRBD1 (5 bases). CDR3 length: 12 amino acids. Trimming pared 2 bases from V and 10 bases from J, leaving 12 bases between. The germline gives CDR1 SQVTM, CDR2 ANQGSEA. This chain's CDR3 is CSVEPRVSEQFF. Here the CDR3 DNA reads TGCAGCGTTGAACCCAGGGTAAGCGAGCAGTTCTTC.

The genes are TRBV30 and TRBJ2-1, with TRBD2 matching 8 bases. CDR1 and CDR2 from the germline V gene are GTSNPN and SVGIG (reference sequence). The ends lost 0 bases at V and 4 bases at J; junction bases unmatched: 11. The CDR3 has 17 residues. CDR3 nucleotides: TGTGCCTGGAGTGTAGGAGCCGGGACTAGTGTTTACAATGAGCAGTTCTTC. Translated: CAWSVGAGTSVYNEQFF.

V and J are TRBV29-1 and TRBJ1-2; D call uncertain. Deletions cut 2 bases from V and 5 bases from J, with 18 bases between. CDR1 is SQVTM, CDR2 ANQGSEA, per germline. The length of the CDR3 is 15 residues. The CDR3 sequence is CSVERELEIPYGYTF. CDR3 coding DNA: TGCAGCGTTGAACGAGAACTGGAGATCCCATATGGCTACACCTTC.

V is TRBV27 and J is TRBJ1-2; possible D gene TRBD1, 5 bases. The V gene lost 5 bases and the J gene lost 3 bases, with 10 bases spanning the gap. Per germline, CDR1 MNHEY and CDR2 SMNVEV (reference sequence). This CDR3 comprises 13 residues. CDR3: CASSETVDYGYTF. For the CDR3, the DNA is TGTGCCAGCAGTGAGACAGTGGACTATGGCTACACCTTC.

The genes are TRBV27 and TRBJ1-5, with D unclear. V was pared by 5 bases and J by 2 bases, with 13 bases between. CDR1 is MNHEY, CDR2 SMNVEV, per germline (reference sequence). This CDR3 contains 15 residues. This chain's CDR3 is CASSPPGGGNQPQHF. For the CDR3, the DNA is TGTGCCAGCAGTCCTCCTGGCGGGGGCAATCAGCCCCAGCATTTT.

V is TRBV20-1 and J is TRBJ2-7; no reliable D call. CDR3 length: 11 residues. V gave up 3 bases and J gave up 0 bases, with 3 bases separating them. Germline V gene data show CDR1 as DFQATT and CDR2 as SNEGSKA (reference sequence). The CDR3 loop is CSASPSYEQYF. The CDR3 DNA reads as TGCAGTGCTAGCCCCTCCTACGAGCAGTACTTC.

Here the CDR3 reads CASSLISGSGYTF. In DNA form, the CDR3 reads TGTGCCAGCAGCCTTATCTCTGGGAGTGGCTACACCTTC. The chain carries TRBV7-9 and TRBJ1-2; no reliable D call. This CDR3 is built from 13 residues. From germline, CDR1 is SEHNR and CDR2 FQNEAQ (reference sequence). The V and J ends lost 5 bases and 7 bases respectively, with 14 bases between them. Drawing the rest from reference TRBV7-9 and TRBJ1-2, the complete variable domain is DTGVSQNPRHKITKRGQNVTFRCDPISEHNRLYWYRQTLGQGPEFLTYFQNEAQLEKSRLLSDRFSAERPKGSFSTLEIQRTEQGDSAMYLCASSLISGSGYTFGSGTRLTVV.

The J gene is TRBJ2-3, the V gene TRBV7-9; D is unresolved. The CDR3 has 11 residues. The germline CDR1 and CDR2 sequences are SEHNR and FQNEAQ (reference sequence). Trimming left V 6 bases short and J 2 bases short, with 3 bases between. The CDR3 here is CASRFTDTQYF. CDR3 nucleotide sequence: TGTGCCAGCAGGTTCACAGATACGCAGTATTTT. The full variable domain, its missing parts supplied by reference TRBV7-9 and TRBJ2-3, is DTGVSQNPRHKITKRGQNVTFRCDPISEHNRLYWYRQTLGQGPEFLTYFQNEAQLEKSRLLSDRFSAERPKGSFSTLEIQRTEQGDSAMYLCASRFTDTQYFGPGTRLTVL.

The chain recombines TRBV4-1 with TRBJ2-3, with 8 bases lining up with TRBD1. Germline V gene lookup returns CDR1 MGHRA and CDR2 YSYEKL. Germline trimming cut 1 base from V and 2 bases from J; bases unmatched to any gene: 5. The CDR3 consists of 16 residues. The CDR3 sequence: CASSQGWDRSTDTQYF. The CDR3, as DNA: TGCGCCAGCAGCCAAGGCTGGGACAGGTCCACAGATACGCAGTATTTT.